These 27 T cell receptor beta chains were all obtained from the same sample, sequenced in a study of shared clonotypes between healthy human individuals. Assay: immunoSEQ multiplex PCR; the TCRdb copy retains only in-frame clones and omits some. The sample holds around 940,000 clones, 60% to 85% seen once. Sequencing was performed on memory CD4+ T cells sorted from blood. This sample's subset: CD45RA-negative fraction. Source of these receptors: a man aged 18 to 29 in good health.

The V gene is TRBV27, the J gene TRBJ2-5, with 9 bases matching TRBD2. With 4 bases clipped from V and 12 bases from J, the junction kept 3 bases outside the gene matches. CDR1 and CDR2 from the germline V gene are MNHEY and SMNVEV (reference sequence). The CDR3 covers 11 residues. CDR3 nucleotides: TGTGCCAGCAGTTCGCGGGGGGGAAAGTACTTC. Its translation is CASSSRGGKYF.

The V gene is TRBV6-5, the J gene TRBJ1-2, with D hard to call. V gave up 3 bases and J gave up 8 bases, with 13 bases separating them. This CDR3 region has 13 residues. The germline V gene has CDR1 MNHEY and CDR2 SVGAGI. CDR3 amino acids: CASSYVQSTGYTF. The CDR3 region has the DNA TGTGCCAGCAGTTATGTACAGTCAACCGGCTACACCTTC.

CDR3 sequence: CASSLGSTGANVLTF. The CDR3 DNA is TGCGCCAGCAGCTTGGGATCGACTGGGGCCAACGTCCTGACTTTC. The chain recombines TRBV5-1 with TRBJ2-6, with D unresolved. This CDR3 contains 15 residues. Per the germline V gene, CDR1 is SGHRS and CDR2 is YFSETQ. V was shortened by 0 bases and J by 2 bases, with 6 bases between the two germline ends.

The CDR3 sequence is CASSLNPGALNEKLFF. As DNA, the CDR3 is TGCGCCAGCAGCTTGAACCCAGGGGCCCTTAATGAAAAACTGTTTTTT. This rearrangement joins TRBV5-1 to TRBJ1-4; D is perhaps TRBD1 (6 bases). V lost 1 base, J lost 4 bases, and 14 bases lay in between. The V gene's germline CDR1 is SGHRS and CDR2 YFSETQ. The CDR3 spans 16 residues.

This clone came up a few times. In the same sample, other DNA sequences code for this CDR3. This sequence joins TRBV7-9 and TRBJ2-3; no definite D call. The CDR3 has 11 residues. Germline assignment: CDR1 SEHNR and CDR2 FQNEAQ (reference sequence). Trimming left V 1 base short and J 5 bases short, with 1 base between. The CDR3 loop reads CASSLVDTQYF. DNA for the CDR3: TGTGCCAGCAGCTTAGTAGATACGCAGTATTTT.

In this sample, this clone turned up a few times. This chain connects TRBV28 to TRBJ1-3, with no clear D. The germline V gene has CDR1 MDHEN and CDR2 SYDVKM. The CDR3 length is 14 residues. V lost 2 bases to trimming and J lost 3 bases, with 8 bases between them. CDR3 loop: CASSLRGGGNTIYF. The CDR3, as DNA: TGTGCCAGCAGTTTAAGAGGCGGTGGAAACACCATATATTTT.

This sequence joins TRBV6-6 and TRBJ1-6, with TRBD1 matching 7 bases. The CDR3 runs 14 residues. Germline V gene lookup returns CDR1 MNHNY and CDR2 SVGAGI (reference sequence). The J segment lost 10 bases and the V segment lost 4 bases, leaving 7 bases of the junction unmatched. The CDR3 DNA reads as TGTGCCAGCAGTTTACAGGGGCGTGAATCACCCCTCCACTTT. This translates into CASSLQGRESPLHF.

Regarding this clone: A junction end diverges from the germline sequence, so it may reflect a read error. The chain combines TRBV5-1 with TRBJ2-4; tentative D call: TRBD2 (6 bases). Germline V lookup: CDR1 SGHRS, CDR2 YFSETQ. The CDR3 length is 13 residues. CDR3 bases: TGCGCCAGCAGCTTGGTGGGGGGAGAGGCATCGGACTTC. Amino acids: CASSLVGGEASDF. Combining the CDR3 with reference TRBV5-1 and TRBJ2-4 gives the whole variable domain KAGVTQTPRYLIKTRGQQVTLSCSPISGHRSVSWYQQTPGQGLQFLFEYFSETQRNKGNFPGRFSGRQFSNSRSEMNVSTLELGDSALYLCASSLVGGEASDFGAGTRLSVL.

As concerns this clone: It may be a read error: a sequence one base away is much more abundant. The rearrangement joins TRBV20-1 to TRBJ2-4; D uncertain. V gave up 7 bases and J gave up 8 bases, with 9 bases separating them. The CDR3 contains 10 residues. The germline V gene encodes CDR1 DFQATT and CDR2 SNEGSKA (reference sequence). The DNA of the CDR3 is TGCAGTGTTGGGCAAGACATTCAGTACTTC. As protein: CSVGQDIQYF.

The genes are TRBV4-2 and TRBJ2-2; maybe TRBD2 (6 bases). Germline loops: CDR1 LGHNA, CDR2 YNFKEQ. The length of the CDR3 is 16 residues. V lost 0 bases to trimming and J lost 4 bases, with 12 bases between them. CDR3 DNA sequence: TGTGCCAGCAGCCAAGAGGGTAGCGGAACCACCGGGGAGCTGTTTTTT. It yields the protein CASSQEGSGTTGELFF.

This sequence joins TRBV6-4 and TRBJ2-3; TRBD2 aligns across 7 bases. There are 16 residues in the CDR3. Germline CDR1 is MRHNA and CDR2 is SNTAGT. Trimming removed 6 bases from V and 6 bases from J; junction bases left unmatched: 15. CDR3 region: CASSNLGLGSVDTQYF. Here the CDR3 DNA reads TGTGCCAGCAGCAACCTTGGACTAGGTTCAGTCGATACGCAGTATTTT.

This clone turned up a few times. This chain connects TRBV29-1 to TRBJ2-1; TRBD2 aligns across 10 bases. The CDR3 covers 17 residues. Germline values: CDR1 SQVTM, CDR2 ANQGSEA. V was clipped by 3 bases and J by 1 base; unmatched bases: 9. CDR3 DNA sequence: TGCAGCGTTGAGTCCGCTAGCGGGAGTTTTTCCTACAATGAGCAGTTCTTC. This translates into CSVESASGSFSYNEQFF.

The chain uses TRBV12-5 and TRBJ2-7, with 8 bases fitting TRBD2. Germline V gene data show CDR1 as LGHNT and CDR2 as FRNRAP. This CDR3 has 13 residues. The junction had 6 bases not matched to a gene; V was cut back by 7 bases and J by 4 bases. CDR3 coding DNA: TGTGCTAGTGCCCGGGGGGGTAGGTACGAGCAGTACTTC. It yields the protein CASARGGRYEQYF.

This clone was seen many times. The genes are TRBV4-1 and TRBJ2-3; D is unclear. This CDR3 contains 18 residues. Germline CDR1 MGHRA, CDR2 YSYEKL. The V end was cut by 0 bases, the J end by 3 bases, with 19 bases between. The CDR3 protein is CASSQDPAPIRSTDTQYF. CDR3 sequence (DNA): TGCGCCAGCAGCCAAGATCCAGCTCCGATAAGATCGACAGATACGCAGTATTTT.

This clone was picked up a small number of times. Here the CDR3 reads CASSQATNNSPLHF. For the CDR3, the DNA is TGTGCCAGCAGCCAAGCCACTAATAATTCACCCCTCCACTTT. V gene TRBV14 combines with J gene TRBJ1-6; no firm D call. There are 14 residues in the CDR3. Trimming took off 1 base at V and 5 bases at J, with 6 bases between the two ends. The germline gives CDR1 SGHDN, CDR2 FVKESK.

The chain employs TRBV15 and TRBJ1-2; D not certain. The V end lost 3 bases, the J end lost 2 bases, and 7 bases lay between the germline ends. From germline, CDR1 is LNHNV and CDR2 YYDKDF (reference sequence). The CDR3 is 13 residues long. CDR3 sequence reads: CATSRTPNYGYTF. CDR3 DNA: TGTGCCACCAGCAGGACCCCAAACTATGGCTACACCTTC. Supplemented by reference TRBV15 and TRBJ1-2, the full variable domain reads DAMVIQNPRYQVTQFGKPVTLSCSQTLNHNVMYWYQQKSSQAPKLLFHYYDKDFNNEADTPDNFQSRRPNTSFCFLDIRSPGLGDTAMYLCATSRTPNYGYTFGSGTRLTVV.

The CDR3 DNA follows: TGTGCCAGTAGTACTGTGACAGGAAAGTATTCACCCCTCCACTTT. This sequence encodes CASSTVTGKYSPLHF. The chain is built from TRBV19 and TRBJ1-6; D might be TRBD1 (6 bases). The germline V gene has CDR1 LNHDA and CDR2 SQIVND (reference sequence). The V and J ends lost 4 bases and 8 bases respectively, with 15 bases between them. This CDR3 is built from 15 residues.

In regard to this clone: The same CDR3 arises from other DNA sequences in this sample as well. The chain recombines TRBV18 with TRBJ1-4; D unclear. There are 13 residues in the CDR3. Deletions cut 3 bases from V and 4 bases from J, with 6 bases between. Germline CDR1 KGHSH, CDR2 LQKENI. CDR3 in amino acids: CASSPGINEKLFF. The CDR3 DNA follows: TGTGCCAGCTCACCGGGGATTAATGAAAAACTGTTTTTT. The full variable domain, rest sourced from reference TRBV18 and TRBJ1-4, is NAGVMQNPRHLVRRRGQEARLRCSPMKGHSHVYWYRQLPEEGLKFMVYLQKENIIDESGMPKERFSAEFPKEGPSILRIQQVVRGDSAAYFCASSPGINEKLFFGSGTQLSVL.

This clone has only a few counts. The CDR3 DNA is TGCGCCAGCAGCTTGGCCGGGGCTCAGCAGTACTTC. Translated, it gives CASSLAGAQQYF. The rearrangement links TRBV5-1 to TRBJ2-7; perhaps D is TRBD1 or TRBD2 (5 bases each). The V end was cut by 0 bases, the J end by 8 bases, with 9 bases between. The V gene's germline CDR1 is SGHRS and CDR2 YFSETQ. This CDR3 is 12 amino acids long. The full variable domain, rest sourced from reference TRBV5-1 and TRBJ2-7, is KAGVTQTPRYLIKTRGQQVTLSCSPISGHRSVSWYQQTPGQGLQFLFEYFSETQRNKGNFPGRFSGRQFSNSRSEMNVSTLELGDSALYLCASSLAGAQQYFGPGTRLTVT.

The chain has TRBV29-1 and TRBJ1-3; D ambiguous. Trimming took off 5 bases at V and 0 bases at J, with 8 bases between the two ends. The CDR3 is made up of 13 amino acids. Germline lookup yields CDR1 SQVTM and CDR2 ANQGSEA. The CDR3 DNA is TGCAGCGTTCGGGGATCCTCTGGAAACACCATATATTTT. Protein sequence: CSVRGSSGNTIYF.

The CDR3: CASSPDMTYNEQFF. CDR3 nucleotides: TGTGCCAGCAGCCCGGACATGACCTACAATGAGCAGTTCTTC. V and J are TRBV9 and TRBJ2-1; maybe TRBD1 (5 bases). V lost 4 bases to trimming and J lost 2 bases, with 10 bases between them. Germline lookup yields CDR1 SGDLS and CDR2 YYNGEE. This CDR3 has 14 residues.

This clone was detected many times. The chain has TRBV5-6 and TRBJ1-1, with D possibly matching TRBD1 (5 bases). CDR3 length: 14 residues. Trimming removed 1 base from V and 7 bases from J, with 14 bases in between. CDR1 is SGHDT and CDR2 is YYEEEE in the germline V gene. CDR3 loop: CASSLSGSLNEAFF. CDR3 DNA: TGTGCCAGCAGCTTGTCAGGGTCTCTGAATGAAGCTTTCTTT.

J is TRBJ2-7 and V is TRBV6-1; possibly TRBD2 for D (5 bases). CDR3 length: 14 residues. V lost 2 bases, J lost 8 bases, and 16 bases lay in between. From germline, CDR1 is MNHNS and CDR2 SASEGT. CDR3 sequence (DNA): TGTGCCAGCAGTGAAAGCACCGCGGCGGGCAAGCAGTACTTC. Residues: CASSESTAAGKQYF.

The chain combines TRBV5-6 with TRBJ1-3; D gene ambiguous. The CDR3 is 13 amino acids. Trimming left V 0 bases short and J 4 bases short, with 5 bases between. The V gene's germline CDR1 is SGHDT and CDR2 YYEEEE. The CDR3: CASSLARGNTIYF. The CDR3 coding sequence is TGTGCCAGCAGCTTGGCTCGGGGAAACACCATATATTTT. Full variable domain (rest looked up from reference TRBV5-6 and TRBJ1-3): DAGVTQSPTHLIKTRGQQVTLRCSPKSGHDTVSWYQQALGQGPQFIFQYYEEEERQRGNFPDRFSGHQFPNYSSELNVNALLLGDSALYLCASSLARGNTIYFGEGSWLTVV.

This clone is a singleton in its sample. The chain recombines TRBV19 with TRBJ1-1, with unresolved D. This CDR3 is built from 13 residues. Germline loops: CDR1 LNHDA, CDR2 SQIVND (reference sequence). V dropped 0 bases and J dropped 7 bases, with 9 bases sitting between them. The CDR3 sequence: CASSIDNGGEAFF. The CDR3 nucleotides are TGTGCCAGTAGTATAGATAATGGAGGTGAAGCTTTCTTT. Looking up the rest from reference TRBV19 and TRBJ1-1 gives the full variable domain: DGGITQSPKYLFRKEGQNVTLSCEQNLNHDAMYWYRQDPGQGLRLIYYSQIVNDFQKGDIAEGYSVSREKKESFPLTVTSAQKNPTAFYLCASSIDNGGEAFFGQGTRLTVV.

The V call is TRBV9, the J call TRBJ2-1, with 9 bases matching TRBD1. This CDR3 contains 15 residues. Germline values: CDR1 SGDLS, CDR2 YYNGEE. Trimming cost V 2 bases and J 10 bases; bases outside gene matches: 10. The chain's CDR3 is CASSVGQGSTIEQFF. CDR3 nucleotides: TGTGCCAGCAGCGTGGGACAGGGAAGCACAATAGAGCAGTTCTTC.

The V gene is TRBV6-1, the J gene TRBJ2-5, with 7 bases matching TRBD2. Trimming cost V 4 bases and J 3 bases; bases outside gene matches: 5. The CDR3 extends over 14 amino acids. The germline gives CDR1 MNHNS, CDR2 SASEGT. This chain's CDR3 is CASSGLAPKETQYF. The CDR3 coding sequence is TGTGCCAGCAGTGGACTAGCTCCCAAAGAGACCCAGTACTTC.